This TCR beta chain was retrieved from a study of vaccination effects on CD4 cells after COVID-19. As to this clone: Its antigen is not identified.

In the ViraFEST assay, antigen-specific CD4+ clonotypes were identified by expansion after peptide-pool stimulation. CD4+ T cell isolation took place after 10 days of culture. Of the BNT162b2 and mRNA-1273 vaccines, participants received two doses of one or the other. CDR3 length equals 12 residues. V was shortened by 10 bases and J by 1 base, with 7 bases between the two germline ends. The data were produced by immunoSEQ multiplex PCR, yet TCRdb's version contains in-frame clones alone and is incomplete. The table shows fewer than 90,000 clones, with about three quarters occurring only once. This sample comprised CD4+ T cells from PBMCs cultured with HCoV-OC43 spike peptides, obtained after COVID-19 vaccination. Subset of the sample: HCoV-OC43 spike overlapping peptide pool stimulation. The source is a human donor who received a COVID-19 vaccine. The chain links TRBV12-3 or TRBV12-4 to TRBJ2-2; D unclear. The CDR3 DNA reads as TGTGCCAACAAGAAGAACACCGGGGAGCTGTTTTTT. Translated: CANKKNTGELFF.